This T cell receptor (beta chain) was documented in a study of blood T cell repertoires in COVID-19 (TCRdb year 2020). About the study as a whole: Samples from collaborators originated in the United States, Italy and Spain and spanned both the acute and convalescent phases of COVID-19. Subjects who had been exposed to COVID-19, were actively infected with it, or had recovered from it provided the deeply sampled blood TCRbeta repertoires that made up the dataset. Samples were obtained from the ongoing ImmuneRACE study (first 160 participants) and from over a thousand subjects provided by 6 global collaborators. The repertoires were made available in a free public database intended to serve as a resource for research on the immune response to SARS-CoV-2. Nearly every sample came with metadata listing a de-identified subject ID, COVID-19 status, age in years and sex. Where available, HLA class I and class II types were taken from metadata supplied by the sample provider and were not determined by assay-based typing. The material from the prospective study consisted of cDNA or gDNA derived from T cells, B-cell-depleted T cells, or PBMCs.

Notes on this clone: The specificity of this receptor is unknown. The record has no base qualities; no much larger clone is one base away.

The immunoSEQ Assay, a bias-controlled multiplex PCR, was used to amplify TCRbeta CDR3 regions from genomic DNA. In the source study's methods: The number of nucleated cells in each sample was estimated from the amplification of reference gene primers within the assay. To quantify the absolute abundance of each unique TCRbeta CDR3 rearrangement, sequence reads were collapsed and filtered. For each sample, productive Simpson clonality was calculated as the square root of Simpson's diversity index across productive rearrangements. TCRdb took over this immuneACCESS table, retaining in-frame rearrangements with V and J assigned. Such tables are incomplete; in checked studies, under half of the missing clones stem from an unresolved V gene, and the remainder is unexplained. V, J and clone size are those of that table, while D and trimming were read from the DNA. This sample is represented by some 140,000 clones; around 87% of them were singletons. The top ten hold around 2.3% of the sample.

Collaborating institutions collected whole blood in K2EDTA tubes following their own protocols. For TCRbeta analysis, collaborator samples were shipped as frozen whole blood, as isolated PBMCs, or as DNA extracted from either sample type. Overall study outcomes, separate from this receptor: The amount of clinical and demographic metadata varied by source and participant and was provided uncurated.

Sequencing input: peripheral blood. The receptor's source is a man over 45 with active COVID-19.

The CDR3 has the sequence CASTKGGGREETQYF. In nucleotide form, the sequence is TGTGCCAGCACTAAAGGTGGGGGGCGGGAGGAGACCCAGTACTTC. The chain was built from TRBV2 and TRBJ2-5; tentative D gene TRBD2, with 7 bases matching. The CDR3 contains 15 residues, cysteine and phenylalanine counted. CDR3 DNA is the only sequence kept; it has 45 bases, read in frame from the first base. Looking up the germline V gene yields CDR1 SNHLY and CDR2 FYNNEI. Between the V and J ends, shortened by 7 bases and 5 bases respectively, the junction contains 20 bases.